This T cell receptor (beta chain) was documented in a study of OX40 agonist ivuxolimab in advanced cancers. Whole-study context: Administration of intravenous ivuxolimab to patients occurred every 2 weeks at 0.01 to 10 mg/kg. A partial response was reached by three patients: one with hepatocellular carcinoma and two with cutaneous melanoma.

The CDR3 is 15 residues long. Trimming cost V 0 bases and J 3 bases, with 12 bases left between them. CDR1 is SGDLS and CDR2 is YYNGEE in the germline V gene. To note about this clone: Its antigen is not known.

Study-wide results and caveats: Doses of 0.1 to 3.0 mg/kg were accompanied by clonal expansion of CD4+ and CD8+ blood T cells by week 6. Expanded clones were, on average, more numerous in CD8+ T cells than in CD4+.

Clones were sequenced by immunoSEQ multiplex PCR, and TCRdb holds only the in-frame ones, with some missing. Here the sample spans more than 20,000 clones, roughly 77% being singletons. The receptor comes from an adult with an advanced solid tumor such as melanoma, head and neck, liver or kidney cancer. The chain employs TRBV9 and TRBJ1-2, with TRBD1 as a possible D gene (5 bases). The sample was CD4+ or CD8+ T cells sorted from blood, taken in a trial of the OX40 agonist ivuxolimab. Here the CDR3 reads CASSVDSGHYYGYTF. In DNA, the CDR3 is TGTGCCAGCAGCGTAGACTCAGGGCATTACTATGGCTACACCTTC.